The rows below give T cell receptor beta chains drawn from one sample of a study of Graves' ophthalmopathy and Graves' hyperthyroidism. Each CDR3 protein is one row after TCRdb ran MiXCR on the multiplex PCR reads. Of 200,000 to 250,000 distinct CDR3 sequences listed, around 50% are singletons. Sequencing used peripheral blood. The receptors stem from an adult man with Graves' ophthalmopathy. Both conserved end residues are part of each CDR3. A D gene is named only where the DNA matches it firmly. Clone size is shown for a subset of rows, as once, few, many or a class of expanded clone.

j_gene	v_gene	d_gene	abundance	CDR3aa	CDR3nt
TRBJ1-4	TRBV10-3	.	.	CAISGGGPNEKLFF	TGTGCCATCAGTGGGGGGGGGCCTAATGAAAAACTGTTTTTT
TRBJ2-5	TRBV2	.	many	CASSEWEETQYF	TGTGCCAGCAGTGAATGGGAAGAGACCCAGTACTTC
TRBJ2-5	TRBV20-1	TRBD1	.	CSARDSNQETQYF	TGCAGTGCCAGGGACAGTAACCAAGAGACCCAGTACTTC
TRBJ2-7	TRBV7-8	.	few	CASSGRRSYEQYF	TGTGCCAGCAGCGGAAGGAGGAGCTACGAGCAGTACTTC
TRBJ1-5	TRBV25-1	TRBD1	many	CASLDRGQRVRYQPQHF	TGTGCCAGCCTGGACAGGGGGCAGCGAGTTAGATATCAGCCCCAGCATTTT
TRBJ1-5	TRBV2	.	few	CASSEQALNQPQHF	TGTGCCAGCAGTGAGCAGGCCCTTAATCAGCCCCAGCATTTT
TRBJ2-5	TRBV12-3/TRBV12-4	.	.	CASTRTRTETQYF	TGTGCCAGCACCAGGACACGGACGGAGACCCAGTACTTC
TRBJ1-2	TRBV19	TRBD1	.	CASSMMQGAIALYGYTF	TGTGCCAGTAGTATGATGCAGGGGGCTATAGCCCTTTATGGCTACACCTTC
TRBJ1-2	TRBV20-1	TRBD1	.	CSARTGRSGYTF	TGCAGTGCTCGGACAGGGCGGAGTGGCTACACCTTC
TRBJ1-2	TRBV20-1	TRBD1	.	CSAGQGIYGYTF	TGCAGTGCTGGACAGGGAATATATGGCTACACCTTC
TRBJ1-3	TRBV9	.	.	CASSVGGGSSGNTIYF	TGTGCCAGCAGCGTAGGTGGGGGGAGCTCTGGAAACACCATATATTTT
TRBJ1-1	TRBV20-1	.	.	CSAPGQSNTEAFF	TGCAGTGCTCCGGGACAATCGAACACTGAAGCTTTCTTT
TRBJ2-5	TRBV7-2	.	.	CASSTRGKRGGSGTQYF	TGTGCCAGCAGCACCCGCGGAAAGAGGGGGGGGTCTGGGACCCAGTACTTC
TRBJ2-7	TRBV5-8	TRBD1	.	CASNPRTGGKYEQYF	TGTGCCAGCAACCCGAGGACAGGGGGAAAGTACGAGCAGTACTTC
TRBJ1-5	TRBV19	.	.	CASSIGAGNNQPQHF	TGTGCCAGTAGTATAGGCGCAGGGAACAATCAGCCCCAGCATTTT
TRBJ1-5	TRBV10-3	.	.	CASSEAWEVRVGQPQHF	TGTGCCAGCAGTGAAGCGTGGGAGGTCAGAGTTGGTCAGCCCCAGCATTTT
TRBJ2-7	TRBV19	.	few	CACSQGRGGEQYF	TGTGCCTGTTCACAGGGCCGGGGTGGGGAGCAGTACTTC
TRBJ1-5	TRBV5-1	.	many	CASSLAGALDQPQHF	TGCGCCAGCAGCTTGGCCGGCGCGTTGGATCAGCCCCAGCATTTT
TRBJ2-7	TRBV7-9	TRBD1	.	CASSLGQGVYYEQYF	TGTGCCAGCAGCTTGGGACAGGGGGTTTACTACGAGCAGTACTTC
TRBJ2-7	TRBV7-3	TRBD1	.	CASSLRDAGQGAYEQYF	TGTGCCAGCAGCTTACGGGACGCGGGACAGGGGGCCTACGAGCAGTACTTC
TRBJ2-5	TRBV9	TRBD1	.	CASSEGAYQETQYF	TGTGCCAGCAGCGAGGGGGCGTACCAAGAGACCCAGTACTTC
TRBJ2-2	TRBV7-6	.	.	CASSLDVGTDANTGELFF	TGTGCCAGCAGCTTAGACGTCGGGACCGACGCGAACACCGGGGAGCTGTTTTTT
TRBJ1-6	TRBV6-5	TRBD1	.	CASSYATGSSYNSPLHF	TGTGCCAGCAGTTATGCGACAGGGAGCTCCTATAATTCACCCCTCCACTTT
TRBJ2-2	TRBV2	TRBD2	.	CASRTGLAGSSYNEQFF	TGTGCCAGCAGAACGGGACTAGCGGGGAGCTCCTACAATGAGCAGTTTTTT
TRBJ2-5	TRBV10-3	.	.	CAISDGEETQYF	TGTGCCATCAGTGATGGGGAAGAGACCCAGTACTTC
TRBJ1-2	TRBV7-6	.	.	CASSLIDGYTF	TGTGCCAGCAGCTTAATTGATGGCTACACCTTC
TRBJ1-6	TRBV9	.	few	CASSVWGDSPLHF	TGTGCCAGCAGTGTGTGGGGAGATTCACCCCTCCACTTT
TRBJ1-1	TRBV12-3/TRBV12-4	.	.	CASLDLFEAFF	TGTGCCAGCCTGGACTTGTTCGAAGCTTTCTTT
TRBJ2-5	TRBV10-1	.	.	CASSSVRDQGTQYF	TGCGCCAGCAGCTCCGTTAGGGACCAAGGGACCCAGTACTTC
TRBJ2-2	TRBV5-1	.	few	CASSFQANTGELFF	TGCGCCAGCAGCTTCCAAGCGAACACCGGGGAGCTGTTTTTT